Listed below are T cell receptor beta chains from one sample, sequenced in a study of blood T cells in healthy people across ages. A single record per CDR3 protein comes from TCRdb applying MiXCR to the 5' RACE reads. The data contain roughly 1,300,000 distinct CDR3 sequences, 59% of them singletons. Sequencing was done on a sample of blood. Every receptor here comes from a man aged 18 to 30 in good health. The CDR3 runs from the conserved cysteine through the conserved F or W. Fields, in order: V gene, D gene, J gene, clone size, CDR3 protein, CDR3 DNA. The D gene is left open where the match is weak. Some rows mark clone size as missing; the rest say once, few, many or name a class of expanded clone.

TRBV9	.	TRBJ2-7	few	CASSRSDLEQYF	TGTGCCAGCAGCCGGTCGGACTTGGAGCAGTACTTC
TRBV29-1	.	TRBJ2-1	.	CSVEGETAYNERFF	TGCAGCGTTGAAGGGGAGACAGCTTACAATGAGCGGTTCTTC
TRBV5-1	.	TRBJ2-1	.	CASSPLEWNEQFF	TGCGCCAGCAGCCCCCTAGAGTGGAATGAGCAGTTCTTC
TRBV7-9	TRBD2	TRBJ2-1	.	CASTSGLAAYNEQFF	TGTGCCAGCACCTCGGGACTAGCGGCCTACAATGAGCAGTTCTTC
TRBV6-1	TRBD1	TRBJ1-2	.	CASSEALRQGGGYTF	TGTGCCAGCAGTGAAGCGCTTCGACAGGGTGGTGGCTACACCTTC
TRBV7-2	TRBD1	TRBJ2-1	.	CASSLTGIEQFF	TGTGCCAGCAGCCTGACAGGGATTGAGCAGTTCTTC
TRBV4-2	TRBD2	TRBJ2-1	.	CASSLVGLAGRDNEQFF	TGTGCCAGCAGCCTCGTCGGACTAGCGGGACGAGACAATGAGCAGTTCTTC
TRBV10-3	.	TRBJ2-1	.	CAITEGDDGDEQFF	TGTGCCATCACCGAGGGGGACGATGGCGATGAGCAGTTCTTC
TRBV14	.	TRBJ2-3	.	CASSQDIKPTDTQYF	TGTGCCAGCAGCCAAGATATCAAGCCCACAGATACGCAGTATTTT
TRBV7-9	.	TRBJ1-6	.	CASSLPQGEISPLHF	TGTGCCAGCAGCCTTCCACAGGGAGAGATTTCACCCCTCCACTTT
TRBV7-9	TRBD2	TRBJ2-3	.	CASSFPGLAGDETDTQYF	TGTGCCAGCAGCTTTCCCGGACTAGCGGGAGATGAAACAGATACGCAGTATTTT
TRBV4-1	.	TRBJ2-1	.	CASSQSNSINEQFF	TGCGCCAGCAGCCAATCAAACTCAATCAATGAGCAGTTCTTC
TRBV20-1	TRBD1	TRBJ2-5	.	CSARPGTGLRETQYF	TGCAGTGCTAGACCCGGGACAGGGCTCAGGGAGACCCAGTACTTC
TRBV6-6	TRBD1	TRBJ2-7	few	CASSFPRDRGLDEQYF	TGTGCCAGCAGTTTTCCCCGGGACAGGGGGCTCGACGAGCAGTACTTC
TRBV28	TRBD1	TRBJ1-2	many	CASSVGTGTGYGYTF	TGTGCCAGCAGTGTTGGAACCGGGACAGGCTATGGCTACACCTTC
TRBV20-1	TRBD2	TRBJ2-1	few	CSARDDLAAQFF	TGCAGTGCTAGAGATGATCTAGCGGCGCAGTTCTTC
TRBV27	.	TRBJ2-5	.	CASAVLSGSQETQYF	TGTGCCAGCGCCGTTTTGTCAGGGAGCCAAGAGACCCAGTACTTC